Given below is one T cell receptor (beta chain) in context. What it recognizes is unknown. The source of the sample is a study of blood T cells in healthy people across ages. Findings of the study overall: Older individuals had lower TCR beta diversity per million T cells (the decline was roughly linear). Changes seen in expanded clonotypes were possibly confounded by donor CMV status left unknown.

Trimming shortened V by 7 bases and J by 3 bases, and 10 bases separated the two germline ends. The CDR3 loop spans 13 amino acids. A second about 6 to 11 cycle PCR used barcoded and J-beta primers. Researchers report that each sample yielded at least 2.5 million CDR3-containing paired-end reads. TCRdb recomputed calls from the 5' RACE reads with MiXCR, one row per CDR3 protein. Among fewer than 900,000 distinct CDR3 sequences listed, 43% were seen once. This TCR came from a woman aged 60-75 years in good health. Sequencing was performed on blood. V usage is TRBV12-3 or TRBV12-4 and J usage is TRBJ2-1; tentatively, D is TRBD2 (6 bases). The CDR3 loop reads CASTTDYYNEQFF. The CDR3 DNA is TGTGCCAGCACCACGGACTACTACAATGAGCAGTTCTTC.